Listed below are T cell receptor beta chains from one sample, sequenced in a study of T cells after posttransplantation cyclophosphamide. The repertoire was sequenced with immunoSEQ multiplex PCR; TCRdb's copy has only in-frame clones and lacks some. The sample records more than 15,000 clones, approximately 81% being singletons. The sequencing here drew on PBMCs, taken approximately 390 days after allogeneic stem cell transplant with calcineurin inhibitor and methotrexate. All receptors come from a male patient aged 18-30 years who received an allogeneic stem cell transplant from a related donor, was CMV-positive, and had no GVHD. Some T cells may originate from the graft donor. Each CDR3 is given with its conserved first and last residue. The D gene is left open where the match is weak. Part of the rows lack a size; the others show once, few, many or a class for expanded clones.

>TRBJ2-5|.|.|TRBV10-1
CASSDGGTDQETQYF
TGCGCCAGCAGTGACGGTGGAACAGACCAAGAGACCCAGTACTTC
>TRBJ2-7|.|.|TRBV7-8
CASSLGQTVVGEQYF
TGTGCCAGCAGCTTAGGTCAGACAGTGGTGGGCGAGCAGTACTTC
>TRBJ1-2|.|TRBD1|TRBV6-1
CASSKGGSNYGYTF
TGTGCCAGCAGCAAAGGGGGCTCTAACTATGGCTACACCTTC
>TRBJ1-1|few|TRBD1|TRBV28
CASPATGRRVSEAFF
TGTGCCAGCCCGGCGACAGGGCGAAGAGTCAGTGAAGCTTTCTTT
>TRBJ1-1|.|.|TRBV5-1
CASSLRAGAEAFF
TGCGCCAGCAGCTTAAGGGCGGGGGCTGAAGCTTTCTTT
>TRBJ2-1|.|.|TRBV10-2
CASSDLVYEQFF
TGCGCCAGCAGTGATTTAGTTTATGAGCAGTTCTTC
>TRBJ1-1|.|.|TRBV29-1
CSVSDSGTEAFF
TGCAGCGTATCGGACAGTGGCACTGAAGCTTTCTTT
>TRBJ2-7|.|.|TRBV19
CASSSGLVNEQYF
TGTGCCAGTAGTAGCGGGCTAGTCAACGAGCAGTACTTC
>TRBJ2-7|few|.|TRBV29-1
CSVDSSGYEQYF
TGCAGCGTTGATTCATCGGGCTACGAGCAGTACTTC
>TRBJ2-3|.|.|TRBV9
CASSVVSDLPTDTQYF
TGTGCCAGCAGCGTAGTTAGCGATCTACCCACAGATACGCAGTATTTT
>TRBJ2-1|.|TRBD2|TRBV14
CASSQVWTSGHEQFF
TGTGCCAGCAGCCAAGTATGGACTAGCGGGCATGAGCAGTTCTTC
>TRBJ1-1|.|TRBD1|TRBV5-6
CASSANRGRTEAFF
TGTGCCAGCAGCGCCAACAGGGGTCGGACTGAAGCTTTCTTT
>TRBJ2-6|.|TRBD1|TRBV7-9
CASRTGTGVGANVLTF
TGTGCCAGCAGAACCGGGACAGGGGTAGGGGCCAACGTCCTGACTTTC
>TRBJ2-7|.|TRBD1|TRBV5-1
CASSFWTGGSYEQYF
TGCGCCAGCAGCTTCTGGACAGGGGGCTCCTACGAGCAGTACTTC
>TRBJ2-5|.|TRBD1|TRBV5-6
CASSLDFGTVQETQYF
TGTGCCAGCAGCTTGGATTTTGGGACAGTCCAAGAGACCCAGTACTTC
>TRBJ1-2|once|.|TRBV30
CARSLNFNYGYTF
TGTGCCCGGTCTTTAAATTTCAACTATGGCTACACCTTC
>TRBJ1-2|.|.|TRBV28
CASSRDYGYTF
TGTGCCTCCTCCCGGGACTATGGCTACACCTTC
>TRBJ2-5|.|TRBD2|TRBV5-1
CASKVAGSETQYF
TGCGCCAGCAAGGTAGCGGGATCGGAGACCCAGTACTTC
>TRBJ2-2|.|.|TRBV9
CASSRGGPTGELFF
TGTGCCAGCAGTCGAGGAGGACCAACCGGGGAGCTGTTTTTT
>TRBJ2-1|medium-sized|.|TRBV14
CASSQDPGDSYSEQFF
TGTGCCAGCAGCCAAGACCCCGGGGATTCCTACAGTGAGCAGTTCTTC
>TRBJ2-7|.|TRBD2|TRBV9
CASSVGERDSYEQYF
TGTGCCAGCAGCGTAGGGGAGCGGGACTCCTACGAGCAGTACTTC
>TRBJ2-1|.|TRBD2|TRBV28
CASSLPGLVFSEQFF
TGTGCCAGCAGTTTACCGGGACTAGTTTTCAGTGAGCAGTTCTTC
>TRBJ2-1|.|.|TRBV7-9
CASSLVRHRFYNEQFF
TGTGCCAGCAGCTTAGTCCGCCACCGGTTCTACAATGAGCAGTTCTTC
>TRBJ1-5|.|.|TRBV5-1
CAGSLVVGQPQHF
TGCGCCGGCAGCTTGGTAGTCGGTCAGCCCCAGCATTTT
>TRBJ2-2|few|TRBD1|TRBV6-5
CASSYSTGSNTGELFF
TGTGCCAGCAGTTACTCGACAGGGTCGAACACCGGGGAGCTGTTTTTT
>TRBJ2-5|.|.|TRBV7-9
CASRGAGAQETQYF
TGTGCCAGCAGGGGGGCCGGAGCCCAAGAGACCCAGTACTTC
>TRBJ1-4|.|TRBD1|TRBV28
CASSTQGATNEKLFF
TGTGCCAGCAGTACCCAGGGGGCGACTAATGAAAAACTGTTTTTT
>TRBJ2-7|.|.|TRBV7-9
CASSSTLVEQYF
TGTGCCAGCAGTTCAACCCTAGTAGAGCAGTACTTC
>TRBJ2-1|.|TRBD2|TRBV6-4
CASSEWASGSSYNEQFF
TGTGCCAGCAGTGAATGGGCTAGCGGGAGCTCCTACAATGAGCAGTTCTTC
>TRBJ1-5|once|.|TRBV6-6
CASSSSGRNQPQHF
TGTGCCAGCAGTTCCTCGGGCCGCAATCAGCCCCAGCATTTT
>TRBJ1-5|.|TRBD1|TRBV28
CASRPVTGTEEFSNQPQHF
TGTGCCAGCAGGCCTGTTACCGGGACAGAAGAGTTTAGCAATCAGCCCCAGCATTTT
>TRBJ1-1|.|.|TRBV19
CASTSGGGGTEAFF
TGTGCCAGTACCTCGGGAGGAGGGGGCACTGAAGCTTTCTTT
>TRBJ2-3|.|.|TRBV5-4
CASSPGSTDTQYF
TGTGCCAGCAGCCCGGGGAGCACAGATACGCAGTATTTT
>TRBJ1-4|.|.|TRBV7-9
CASSLSPQTNEKLFF
TGTGCCAGCAGCTTGAGTCCACAGACTAATGAAAAACTGTTTTTT
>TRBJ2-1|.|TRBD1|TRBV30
CAWSANRGNEQFF
TGTGCCTGGAGCGCCAACAGGGGCAATGAGCAGTTCTTC
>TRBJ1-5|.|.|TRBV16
CASSQQENQPQHF
TGTGCCAGCAGCCAGCAGGAAAATCAGCCCCAGCATTTT
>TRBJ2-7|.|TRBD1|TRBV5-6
CASSLRDRNIYEQYF
TGTGCCAGCAGCCTCCGGGACAGGAATATTTACGAGCAGTACTTC
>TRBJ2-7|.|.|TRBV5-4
CASSALSSYEQYF
TGTGCCAGCAGCGCGCTTAGCTCCTACGAGCAGTACTTC
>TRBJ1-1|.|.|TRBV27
CASRPSGTHTEAFF
TGTGCCAGCAGGCCTTCGGGGACACACACTGAAGCTTTCTTT
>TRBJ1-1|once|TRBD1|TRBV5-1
CASSPGTGRPNTEAFF
TGCGCCAGCAGCCCTGGGACAGGACGACCGAACACTGAAGCTTTCTTT
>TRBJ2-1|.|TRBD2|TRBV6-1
CAIGLAEQSEQFF
TGTGCCATAGGACTAGCGGAACAAAGTGAGCAGTTCTTC
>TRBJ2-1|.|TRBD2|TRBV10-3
CAIKGTSANNEQFF
TGTGCCATCAAAGGGACTAGCGCAAACAATGAGCAGTTCTTC
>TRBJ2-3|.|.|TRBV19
CASSGPPPADTQYF
TGTGCCAGTAGTGGCCCTCCCCCCGCAGATACGCAGTATTTT
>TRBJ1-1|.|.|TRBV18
CASSFGQQNTEAFF
TGTGCCAGCTCCTTCGGACAGCAGAACACTGAAGCTTTCTTT
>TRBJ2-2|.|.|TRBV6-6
CASSYSNTNTGELFF
TGTGCCAGCAGTTACTCGAACACAAACACCGGGGAGCTGTTTTTT
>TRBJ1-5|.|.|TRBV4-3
CASSQGCPPSTGTNQPQHF
TGCGCCAGCAGCCAAGGATGCCCCCCATCAACAGGGACAAATCAGCCCCAGCATTTT
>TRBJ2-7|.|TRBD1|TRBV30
CAWSETGGGEQYF
TGTGCCTGGAGTGAAACAGGGGGAGGCGAGCAGTACTTC
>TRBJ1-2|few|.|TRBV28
CASRVEQGFGYTF
TGTGCCAGCAGGGTGGAACAGGGTTTTGGCTACACCTTC
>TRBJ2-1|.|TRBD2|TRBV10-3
CAISELAGGSSEQFF
TGTGCCATCAGTGAGTTAGCGGGAGGGAGTAGTGAGCAGTTCTTC
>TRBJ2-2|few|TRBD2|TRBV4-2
CASSQETSGRGTGELFF
TGTGCCAGCAGCCAAGAGACTAGCGGGAGAGGTACCGGGGAGCTGTTTTTT
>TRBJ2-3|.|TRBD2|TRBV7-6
CASSLVVAGLLTDTQYF
TGTGCCAGCAGCTTAGTCGTAGCGGGACTACTCACAGATACGCAGTATTTT
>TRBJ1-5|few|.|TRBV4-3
CASSQSDRFNQPQHF
TGCGCCAGCAGCCAATCGGACAGATTCAATCAGCCCCAGCATTTT
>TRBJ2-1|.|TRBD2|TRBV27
CASSLRTSGTQFF
TGTGCCAGCAGTTTAAGGACTAGCGGGACTCAGTTCTTC
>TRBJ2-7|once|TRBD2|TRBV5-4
CASSLGGRFSYEQYF
TGTGCCAGCAGCTTGGGCGGGAGGTTCTCCTACGAGCAGTACTTC
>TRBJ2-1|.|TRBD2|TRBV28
CASSSSPPGGLSEQFF
TGTGCCAGCAGCTCTTCCCCGCCGGGGGGATTGAGTGAGCAGTTCTTC
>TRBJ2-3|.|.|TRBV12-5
CASGSGYSTDTQYF
TGTGCTAGCGGTTCAGGGTATAGCACAGATACGCAGTATTTT
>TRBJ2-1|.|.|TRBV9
CASSVGAGSSYNEQFF
TGTGCCAGCAGCGTAGGTGCGGGTAGCTCCTACAATGAGCAGTTCTTC